A selection of T cell receptor beta chains follows, all from one sample in a study of shared clonotypes between healthy human individuals. TCRdb keeps only in-frame clones here, not all; method: immunoSEQ multiplex PCR. The data show 2,500,000 or so clones, more than 80% seen once. Sequenced material: naive CD4+ T cells sorted from blood. These receptors all come from a man in his late teens or twenties in good health. Each CDR3 is given with its conserved first and last residue. A D gene is named only where the DNA matches it firmly. Size values are once, few and many counts, or a class for expanded clones, and some rows have none.

>.|TRBJ2-7|.|TRBV5-1
TGCGCCAGCAGCCGGAGCCGGGCTGGGTACGAGCAGTACTTC
CASSRSRAGYEQYF
>.|TRBJ2-1|.|TRBV11-2
TGTGCCAGCAGCTTAGATAGGCTAGCCTACAATGAGCAGTTCTTC
CASSLDRLAYNEQFF
>.|TRBJ1-6|.|TRBV9
TGTGCCAGCAGCGCCGGAAATTCAGGTTCACCCCTCCACTTT
CASSAGNSGSPLHF
>.|TRBJ1-3|.|TRBV6-6
TGTGCCAGCAGTTACGAGGGATCTGGAAACACCATATATTTT
CASSYEGSGNTIYF
>.|TRBJ2-1|.|TRBV10-3
TGTGCCATCAAAGGACAGCCATCCTACAATGAGCAGTTCTTC
CAIKGQPSYNEQFF
>.|TRBJ2-2|.|TRBV5-1
TGCGCCAGCAGAGCCGATAACACCGGGGAGCTGTTTTTT
CASRADNTGELFF
>.|TRBJ1-5|.|TRBV28
TGTGCCAGCAGTCCCACGGGAGGGTATCAGCCCCAGCATTTT
CASSPTGGYQPQHF
>.|TRBJ2-3|.|TRBV11-2
TGTGCCAGCAGCCCCAGGGACGATACGCAGTATTTT
CASSPRDDTQYF
>.|TRBJ2-7|.|TRBV7-9
TGTGCCAGCAGCTTAGGCTTTAGGACTCCGGCAAACTACGAGCAGTACTTC
CASSLGFRTPANYEQYF
>TRBD2|TRBJ2-7|once|TRBV11-2
TGTGCCAGCAGCCTCCTTCCTAGCGGGGACTCCTACGAGCAGTACTTC
CASSLLPSGDSYEQYF
>TRBD2|TRBJ2-5|.|TRBV30
TGTGCCTGGAGTCCCCCGGGGCGGGGAGGGTTTGAGACCCAGTACTTC
CAWSPPGRGGFETQYF
>TRBD1|TRBJ1-6|.|TRBV30
TGTGCCTGGAGTGTGGGGGACAGGGGAGGGTCACCCCTCCACTTT
CAWSVGDRGGSPLHF
>.|TRBJ2-7|.|TRBV4-1
TGCGCCAGCAGCCAAGATCCCGGACTGGGGGGCTACGAGCAGTACTTC
CASSQDPGLGGYEQYF
>TRBD2|TRBJ2-6|.|TRBV5-4
TGTGCCAGCAGGTTCCTAGCGGCCTCTGGGGCCAACGTCCTGACTTTC
CASRFLAASGANVLTF
>.|TRBJ1-3|.|TRBV5-6
TGTGCCAGCAGCTTAGCTGATAGTTTCTCTGGAAACACCATATATTTT
CASSLADSFSGNTIYF
>TRBD2|TRBJ2-1|.|TRBV7-3
TGTGCCAGCAGCGAACTAGCGGGGGTACGTGAGCAGTTCTTC
CASSELAGVREQFF
>.|TRBJ1-1|.|TRBV29-1
TGCAGCGTTGAGAGCCAGGGTTACACTGAAGCTTTCTTT
CSVESQGYTEAFF
>.|TRBJ2-7|.|TRBV6-6
TGTGCCAGCAGTCCCGACACCTACGAGCAGTACTTC
CASSPDTYEQYF
>.|TRBJ2-3|.|TRBV5-5
TGTGCCAGCAGCTCCGGGAGTCTCCCAGATACGCAGTATTTT
CASSSGSLPDTQYF
>TRBD1|TRBJ1-5|.|TRBV28
TGTGCCAGCAGTTCCGGACAGGTGGGGAGCAATCAGCCCCAGCATTTT
CASSSGQVGSNQPQHF
>.|TRBJ2-2|.|TRBV7-8
TGTGCCAGCAGCTCGCGTGCTAGCAGGAACACCGGGGAGCTGTTTTTT
CASSSRASRNTGELFF
>TRBD2|TRBJ2-3|.|TRBV19
TGTGCCAGTAGTATAGACCGAAAGGGACTAGCGGGGAAGGATACGCAGTATTTT
CASSIDRKGLAGKDTQYF
>TRBD1|TRBJ2-7|once|TRBV27
TGTGCCAGCCGGTCGAGGGACAGGAGCTCCTACGAGCAGTACTTC
CASRSRDRSSYEQYF
>.|TRBJ1-4|.|TRBV5-1
TGCGCCAGCAGCTACCGGGATCCAGGGGAAAAACTGTTTTTT
CASSYRDPGEKLFF
>TRBD1|TRBJ1-1|.|TRBV7-2
TGTGCCAGCAGCATTCAGGGGGGCACTGAAGCTTTCTTT
CASSIQGGTEAFF
>.|TRBJ2-2|.|TRBV2
TGTGCCAGCAGGGGGTTTATGCTTACCGGGGAGCTGTTTTTT
CASRGFMLTGELFF
>.|TRBJ2-6|.|TRBV7-9
TGTGCCAGCATCGGGCCCAGGGCGGTCTCTGGGGCCAACGTCCTGACTTTC
CASIGPRAVSGANVLTF
>TRBD2|TRBJ2-7|.|TRBV2
TGTGCCGGGCGGGTACTAGCGGACTCCTCCGAGCAGTACTTC
CAGRVLADSSEQYF
>TRBD1|TRBJ1-2|.|TRBV9
TGTGCCAGCAGCGTAGGCGGCAGGGGGGACTATGGCTACACCTTC
CASSVGGRGDYGYTF
>.|TRBJ1-2|.|TRBV9
TGTGCCAGCAGCCCGAATAACTATGGCTACACCTTC
CASSPNNYGYTF
>TRBD2|TRBJ2-1|.|TRBV19
TGTGCCAGTAGCGGGACTAGCGGGGGATACAATGAGCAGTTCTTC
CASSGTSGGYNEQFF
>.|TRBJ2-1|.|TRBV9
TGTGCCAGCAGCTCTGATTCAAATGAGCAGTTCTTC
CASSSDSNEQFF
>TRBD1|TRBJ2-7|.|TRBV6-5
TGTGCCAGCAGACCCCGGACAGGGAGCTACGAGCAGTACTTC
CASRPRTGSYEQYF
>.|TRBJ1-1|.|TRBV7-8
TGTGCCAGCACCCAACTAACAGGCTCGGGCACTGAAGCTTTCTTT
CASTQLTGSGTEAFF
>.|TRBJ1-5|.|TRBV30
TGTGCCTGGAGAAGTTCGGGGGGTAGAAATCAGCCCCAGCATTTT
CAWRSSGGRNQPQHF
>.|TRBJ2-2|.|TRBV30
TGTGCCCGGGGTGGACCCCGCACCGGGGAGCTGTTTTTT
CARGGPRTGELFF
>.|TRBJ1-1|.|TRBV28
TGTGCCAGCAGTTTAAGGCTCGGGAACACTGAAGCTTTCTTT
CASSLRLGNTEAFF
>.|TRBJ2-7|.|TRBV4-2
TGTGCCAGCAGCTTGGCCGGTCAACCCGAGCAGTACTTC
CASSLAGQPEQYF
>.|TRBJ2-1|.|TRBV28
TGTGCCAGCCCTCCCCCTAAGGGGGGGTACCTTGAGGGCTACAATGAGCAGTTCTTC
CASPPPKGGYLEGYNEQFF
>TRBD1|TRBJ1-1|.|TRBV7-2
TGTGCCAGCAGACCCCGACAGGGACGGACTGAAGCTTTCTTT
CASRPRQGRTEAFF
>.|TRBJ1-6|.|TRBV6-5
TGTGCCAGCAGGCGGGGGCCGGCTAATTCACCCCTCCACTTT
CASRRGPANSPLHF
>.|TRBJ2-3|.|TRBV28
TGTGCCAGCAGTTCCTCGACAGGCCGCACAGATACGCAGTATTTT
CASSSSTGRTDTQYF
>.|TRBJ2-7|.|TRBV28
TGTGCCACCGGCTACGAGCAGTACTTC
CATGYEQYF
>.|TRBJ1-1|.|TRBV2
TGTGCCAGCAGGACGGGATCTGAAGCTTTCTTT
CASRTGSEAFF
>.|TRBJ2-5|.|TRBV7-2
TGTGCCAGCAGCTTAGAGGGCAGGAGCAGCATAGAGACCCAGTACTTC
CASSLEGRSSIETQYF
>.|TRBJ1-5|.|TRBV5-4
TGTGCCAGCAGCTTGGACGGGGGCTCCAGCAATCAGCCCCAGCATTTT
CASSLDGGSSNQPQHF
>.|TRBJ1-4|.|TRBV7-8
TGTGCCAGCAGCTTAGAGGGGGGGCAGGAAAAACTGTTTTTT
CASSLEGGQEKLFF
>.|TRBJ2-2|.|TRBV28
TGTGCCAGCAGACTAGCAGGCATGAACACCGGGGAGCTGTTTTTT
CASRLAGMNTGELFF
>.|TRBJ2-2|.|TRBV15
TGTGCCACCAGCAGATACCGCAGCGAAAACACCGGGGAGCTGTTTTTT
CATSRYRSENTGELFF
>TRBD2|TRBJ2-1|once|TRBV7-2
TGTGCCAGCATCCCACTAGCGGGAGGGCCTGGGGGTGAGCAGTTCTTC
CASIPLAGGPGGEQFF
>.|TRBJ2-1|.|TRBV11-3
TGTGCCAGCAGCTTAGTACAGAGCAATGAGCAGTTCTTC
CASSLVQSNEQFF
>.|TRBJ2-7|.|TRBV7-9
TGTGCCAGCAGCTATGACAGGTTTTCCTCCGAGCAGTACTTC
CASSYDRFSSEQYF
>TRBD1|TRBJ2-1|.|TRBV6-5
TGTGCCAGCAGTTACAGACAGGGAAAAGATGAGCAGTTCTTC
CASSYRQGKDEQFF
>TRBD1|TRBJ2-3|.|TRBV2
TGTGCCAGCGCAAGGGGACAGGGAAGAACAGATACGCAGTATTTT
CASARGQGRTDTQYF
>.|TRBJ1-6|few|TRBV6-1
TGTGCCAGCAGTGAACGTGCGCAGGGGTCCCCGCGGCCCCTCCACTTT
CASSERAQGSPRPLHF
>.|TRBJ1-2|.|TRBV6-6
TGTGCCAGCAGTTCCCAACTAACCTTC
CASSSQLTF
>TRBD1|TRBJ2-6|.|TRBV7-9
TGTGCCAGCAGCTTAGCCGTTGTGACAGGGGTGACTGGGGCCAACGTCCTGACTTTC
CASSLAVVTGVTGANVLTF
>TRBD1|TRBJ2-5|.|TRBV29-1
TGCAGCGTGACAGGGGATGGGCAGACCCAGTACTTC
CSVTGDGQTQYF
>TRBD1|TRBJ2-3|once|TRBV29-1
TGCAGCGTTCTTAACAGGGGAAGCACAGATACGCAGTATTTT
CSVLNRGSTDTQYF
>.|TRBJ2-2|.|TRBV6-1
TGTGCCACCAAGGGAACAGGGAGGAAGGCCGGGGAGCTGTTTTTT
CATKGTGRKAGELFF